These 17 T cell receptor beta chains were all obtained from the same sample, sequenced in a study of blood T cells in healthy people across ages. A second PCR, run for about 7 to 11 cycles, used a sample-barcoded 5' primer plus a J-beta primer mix. A single record per CDR3 protein comes from TCRdb applying MiXCR to the 5' RACE reads. This sample has 550,000 to 700,000 distinct CDR3 sequences, with 27% found just once. The sample was blood. These receptor sequences come from a woman between 65 and 79 years old in good health.

This clonotype was counted once. The chain combines TRBV4-1 with TRBJ2-5, with 11 bases lining up with TRBD2. The J call may not be correct, given that the DNA end is closer to TRBJ2-1. Germline CDR1 MGHRA, CDR2 YSYEKL. The CDR3 length is 19 residues. CDR3 loop: CASSLSPLKLAGERNEQFF. The CDR3 DNA is TGCGCCAGCAGCCTAAGTCCCCTAAAACTAGCGGGGGAAAGAAATGAGCAGTTCTTC.

The V call is TRBV7-9, the J call TRBJ2-5; perhaps D is TRBD1 or TRBD2 (5 bases each). Trimming removed 5 bases at V and 5 bases at J, with 12 bases between. The length of the CDR3 is 13 residues. Germline V gene data show CDR1 as SEHNR and CDR2 as FQNEAQ (reference sequence). CDR3 amino acids: CASSPGAWETQYF. The CDR3 DNA reads as TGTGCCAGCAGCCCCGGGGCATGGGAGACCCAGTACTTC. Looking up the rest from reference TRBV7-9 and TRBJ2-5 gives the full variable domain: DTGVSQNPRHKITKRGQNVTFRCDPISEHNRLYWYRQTLGQGPEFLTYFQNEAQLEKSRLLSDRFSAERPKGSFSTLEIQRTEQGDSAMYLCASSPGAWETQYFGPGTRLLVL.

This clonotype was counted a few times. This rearrangement joins TRBV24-1 to TRBJ2-5; possibly TRBD2 for D (6 bases). The J call is in doubt because the DNA end fits TRBJ2-1 better. This CDR3 region has 14 residues. Germline lookup yields CDR1 KGHDR and CDR2 SFDVKD. The CDR3 nucleotides read TGTGCCACCAGTCCGCTTAGCGGTTACAATGAGCAGTTCTTC. Its protein is CATSPLSGYNEQFF.

J is TRBJ2-2 and V is TRBV19; no clear D. V dropped 3 bases and J dropped 1 base, with 9 bases sitting between them. This CDR3 is built from 15 residues. The germline V gene has CDR1 LNHDA and CDR2 SQIVND (reference sequence). The CDR3 DNA follows: TGTGCCAGTAGTATCAACAGCTTGAACACCGGGGAGCTGTTTTTT. This translates into CASSINSLNTGELFF.

This clonotype has more than one count but fewer than ten. This chain connects TRBV25-1 to TRBJ1-6; tentative D call: TRBD1 (6 bases). The V end lost 1 base, the J end lost 9 bases, and 13 bases lay between the germline ends. Germline CDR1 reads MGHDK; CDR2 reads SYGVNS. The CDR3 covers 15 residues. CDR3 in DNA: TGTGCCAGCAGTGAATGGAAGGGGGATGGTTCACCCCTCCACTTT. Encoded protein: CASSEWKGDGSPLHF. Supplemented by reference TRBV25-1 and TRBJ1-6, the full variable domain reads EADIYQTPRYLVIGTGKKITLECSQTMGHDKMYWYQQDPGMELHLIHYSYGVNSTEKGDLSSESTVSRIRTEHFPLTLESARPSHTSQYLCASSEWKGDGSPLHFGNGTRLTVT.

The gene calls are TRBV4-1 and TRBJ2-1; no definite D call. V lost 3 bases to trimming and J lost 4 bases, with 7 bases between them. Germline CDR1 reads MGHRA; CDR2 reads YSYEKL. CDR3 length equals 13 residues. The CDR3 here is CASSQVTYNEQFF. The CDR3, as DNA: TGCGCCAGCAGCCAGGTGACGTACAATGAGCAGTTCTTC.

The genes are TRBV5-1 and TRBJ2-1; the match to TRBD1 covers 8 bases. V shed 4 bases, J shed 10 bases, and the junction held 16 bases outside the gene matches. This CDR3 region has 16 residues. Germline V gene lookup returns CDR1 SGHRS and CDR2 YFSETQ. The CDR3 nucleotides read TGCGCCAGCAGCCGGGGTCCCGGACAGGGTGTAGGGGAGCAGTTCTTC. Translation: CASSRGPGQGVGEQFF.

Note on this clonotype: Germline and junction disagree at one end, which may indicate a read error. The gene calls are TRBV6-5 and TRBJ2-5; TRBD2 might be the D (5 bases). The CDR3 contains 11 residues. Germline CDR1 is MNHEY and CDR2 is SVGAGI. This CDR3 is CASSYIGLKFF. As DNA, the CDR3 is TGTGCCAGCAGTTACATCGGACTGAAGTTCTTC.

This clonotype was counted between two and nine times. The rearrangement links TRBV7-2 to TRBJ2-5; TRBD2 matches 9 bases. V shed 4 bases, J shed 7 bases, and the junction held 7 bases outside the gene matches. There are 14 residues in the CDR3. The germline gives CDR1 SGHTA, CDR2 FQGNSA. The CDR3, as DNA: TGTGCCAGCAGCTCGGGACTAGCCATAGGGACCCAGTACTTC. It translates to CASSSGLAIGTQYF.

A few counts support this clonotype. The chain joins TRBV6-2 or TRBV6-3 to TRBJ2-5; TRBD2 agrees at 8 bases. V trimming: 6 bases; J trimming: 5 bases; junction bases outside the gene matches: 17. The CDR3 is made up of 17 amino acids. Germline V CDR1 and CDR2: MNHEY, SVGEGT. CDR3 amino acids: CASRGSSHGGAHETQYF. Written as DNA, the CDR3 is TGTGCCAGCAGGGGATCGTCCCACGGGGGGGCTCATGAGACCCAGTACTTC.

Comment on this clonotype: An end of the junction does not agree with germline; a read error may underlie this. CDR3 in DNA: TGCGCCAGCAGCCCGGATACAGGGGTTTTCGGTGAAAAGCTGTTTTTT. Protein: CASSPDTGVFGEKLFF. This chain uses TRBV5-1 with TRBJ1-4, with 7 bases fitting TRBD1. The germline V gene has CDR1 SGHRS and CDR2 YFSETQ. The CDR3 is 16 residues long.

The chain uses TRBV5-1 and TRBJ2-5; 11 bases are shared with TRBD2. Trimming took 1 base from V and 4 from J; bases not matched to a gene: 6. Germline-derived CDR1 and CDR2 are SGHRS and YFSETQ. This CDR3 contains 16 residues. DNA of the CDR3: TGCGCCAGCAGCTTGTATGCTAGCGGGGGGCGAGAGACCCAGTACTTC. Translating it yields CASSLYASGGRETQYF.

As concerns this clonotype: Its ends do not fully match the called genes, so a read error is possible. The chain has TRBV5-1 and TRBJ1-4; no firm D call. The CDR3 covers 18 residues. Looked up from germline, CDR1 is SGHRS and CDR2 is YFSETQ. The CDR3 protein is CASSPRGGLATTNGKLFF. For the CDR3, the DNA is TGCGCCAGCAGCCCGCGGGGAGGACTGGCTACAACTAATGGAAAACTGTTTTTT. The full variable domain, its missing parts supplied by reference TRBV5-1 and TRBJ1-4, is KAGVTQTPRYLIKTRGQQVTLSCSPISGHRSVSWYQQTPGQGLQFLFEYFSETQRNKGNFPGRFSGRQFSNSRSEMNVSTLELGDSALYLCASSPRGGLATTNGKLFFGSGTQLSVL.

This clonotype was observed a few times. This rearrangement joins TRBV18 to TRBJ2-5; the D gene is possibly TRBD1 (5 bases). V lost 6 bases to trimming and J lost 5 bases, with 16 bases between them. The CDR3 is 14 residues long. Germline CDR1 reads KGHSH; CDR2 reads LQKENI. DNA for the CDR3: TGTGCCAGCTCCCGGCTCCGGGCAGGGGAGACCCAGTACTTC. Translating it yields CASSRLRAGETQYF.

This clonotype came up a few times. The chain has TRBV25-1 and TRBJ1-2, with TRBD1 matching 9 bases. Losses at the gene ends were 2 bases for V and 5 bases for J; bases not matched to a gene: 6. Germline-derived CDR1 and CDR2 are MGHDK and SYGVNS. This CDR3 comprises 15 residues. CDR3 in DNA: TGTGCCAGCAGTGAAACGGGACAGGGAATGTATGGCTACACCTTC. Translating gives CASSETGQGMYGYTF.

V gene TRBV18 combines with J gene TRBJ2-1; a possible D gene is TRBD2 (5 bases). TRBJ2-7 explains the end of the DNA better; the J call may be wrong. There are 15 residues in the CDR3. CDR1 is KGHSH and CDR2 is LQKENI in the germline V gene. CDR3 sequence: CASSPKTSSSGEQYF. As DNA, the CDR3 is TGTGCCAGCTCACCGAAGACGTCCAGTTCGGGGGAGCAGTACTTC.

The CDR3 sequence: CSARRGDNQPQHF. Written as DNA, the CDR3 is TGCAGTGCTAGAAGGGGGGACAATCAGCCCCAGCATTTT. The V and J genes are TRBV20-1 and TRBJ1-5, with a possible D match to TRBD1 (6 bases). CDR3 length equals 13 residues. Germline CDR1 reads DFQATT; CDR2 reads SNEGSKA (reference sequence). V lost 2 bases and J 3 bases, leaving 8 bases between the germline ends.